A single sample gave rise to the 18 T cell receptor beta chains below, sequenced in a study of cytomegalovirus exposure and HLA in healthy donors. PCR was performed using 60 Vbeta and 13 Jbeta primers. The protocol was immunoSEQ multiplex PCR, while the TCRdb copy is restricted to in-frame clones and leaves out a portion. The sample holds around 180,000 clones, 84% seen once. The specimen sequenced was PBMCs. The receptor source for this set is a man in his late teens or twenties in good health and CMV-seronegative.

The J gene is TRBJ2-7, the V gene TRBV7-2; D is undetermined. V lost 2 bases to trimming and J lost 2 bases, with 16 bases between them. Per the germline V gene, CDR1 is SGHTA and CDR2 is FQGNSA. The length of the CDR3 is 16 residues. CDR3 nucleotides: TGTGCCAGCAGCTTAACGGTCCCGAGTAGAACCTACGAGCAGTACTTC. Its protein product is CASSLTVPSRTYEQYF.

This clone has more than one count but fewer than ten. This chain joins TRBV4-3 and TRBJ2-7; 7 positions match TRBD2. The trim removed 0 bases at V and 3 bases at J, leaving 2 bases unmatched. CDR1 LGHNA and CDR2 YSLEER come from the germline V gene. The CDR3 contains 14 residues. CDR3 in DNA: TGCGCCAGCAGCCAAGAAGGGACTATCTACGAGCAGTACTTC. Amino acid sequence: CASSQEGTIYEQYF.

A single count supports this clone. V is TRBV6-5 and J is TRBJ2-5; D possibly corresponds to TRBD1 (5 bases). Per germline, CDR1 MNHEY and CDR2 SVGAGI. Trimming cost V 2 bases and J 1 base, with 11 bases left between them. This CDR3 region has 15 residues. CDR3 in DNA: TGTGCCAGCAGTTACCTTGCGACAGTCCAAGAGACCCAGTACTTC. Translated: CASSYLATVQETQYF.

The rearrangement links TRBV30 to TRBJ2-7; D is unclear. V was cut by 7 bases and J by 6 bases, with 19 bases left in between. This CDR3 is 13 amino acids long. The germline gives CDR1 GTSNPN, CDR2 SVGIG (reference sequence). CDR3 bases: TGTGCCTTTAAAGGTTCAGGCCTAATCGAGCAGTACTTC. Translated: CAFKGSGLIEQYF.

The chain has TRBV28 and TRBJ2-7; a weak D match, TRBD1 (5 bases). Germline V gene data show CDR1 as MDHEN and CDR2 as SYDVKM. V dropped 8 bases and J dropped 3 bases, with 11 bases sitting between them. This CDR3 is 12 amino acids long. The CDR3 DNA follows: TGTGCCAGCCATGGGGCGTTCTACGAGCAGTACTTC. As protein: CASHGAFYEQYF.

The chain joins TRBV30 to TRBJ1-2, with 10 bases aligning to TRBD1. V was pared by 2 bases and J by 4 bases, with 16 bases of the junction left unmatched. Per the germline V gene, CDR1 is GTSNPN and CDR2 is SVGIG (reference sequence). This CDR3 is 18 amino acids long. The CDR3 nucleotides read TGTGCCTGGAGTTTTTTTATGGGACAGGGGAGCTTTGGCTATGGCTACACCTTC. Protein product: CAWSFFMGQGSFGYGYTF.

The CDR3 is CASSLGVTGSTDTQYF. CDR3 coding DNA: TGTGCCAGCAGCTTAGGCGTGACGGGGAGCACAGATACGCAGTATTTT. This sequence joins TRBV7-6 and TRBJ2-3, with D tentatively TRBD2 (5 bases). CDR3 length: 16 residues. With 1 base removed from V and 0 bases from J, the gap between germline ends came to 11 bases. Germline V CDR1 and CDR2: SGHVS, FNYEAQ. The complete variable domain, with remaining parts taken from reference TRBV7-6 and TRBJ2-3, reads GAGVSQSPRYKVTKRGQDVALRCDPISGHVSLYWYRQALGQGPEFLTYFNYEAQQDKSGLPNDRFSAERPEGSISTLTIQRTEQRDSAMYRCASSLGVTGSTDTQYFGPGTRLTVL.

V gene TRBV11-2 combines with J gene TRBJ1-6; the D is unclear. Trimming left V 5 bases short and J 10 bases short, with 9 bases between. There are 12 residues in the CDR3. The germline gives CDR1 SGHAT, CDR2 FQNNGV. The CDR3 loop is CASSRGKSPLHF. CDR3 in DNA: TGTGCCAGCAGCCGCGGAAAGTCACCCCTCCACTTT. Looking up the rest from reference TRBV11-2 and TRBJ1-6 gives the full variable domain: EAGVAQSPRYKIIEKRQSVAFWCNPISGHATLYWYQQILGQGPKLLIQFQNNGVVDDSQLPKDRFSAERLKGVDSTLKIQPAKLEDSAVYLCASSRGKSPLHFGNGTRLTVT.

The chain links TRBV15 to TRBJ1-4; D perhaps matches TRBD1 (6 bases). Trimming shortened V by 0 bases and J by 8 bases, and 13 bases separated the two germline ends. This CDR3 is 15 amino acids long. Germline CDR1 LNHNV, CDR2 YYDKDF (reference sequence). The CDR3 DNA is TGTGCCACCAGCAGAGATCAGGGGCCAGGGGAAAAACTGTTTTTT. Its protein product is CATSRDQGPGEKLFF.

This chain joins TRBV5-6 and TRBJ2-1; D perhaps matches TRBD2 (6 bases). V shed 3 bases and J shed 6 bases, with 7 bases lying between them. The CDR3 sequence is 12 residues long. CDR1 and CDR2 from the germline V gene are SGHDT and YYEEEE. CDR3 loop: CASSWEVNEQFF. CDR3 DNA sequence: TGTGCCAGCAGCTGGGAGGTCAATGAGCAGTTCTTC.

Here the CDR3 reads CASSFGLEGDTQYF. For the CDR3, the DNA is TGTGCCAGTAGTTTCGGGCTGGAGGGGGATACGCAGTATTTT. The chain couples TRBV19 to TRBJ2-3, with D perhaps TRBD2 (6 bases). V was clipped by 5 bases and J by 6 bases, with 15 bases between them. CDR3 size: 14 residues. Germline-derived CDR1 and CDR2 are LNHDA and SQIVND (reference sequence).

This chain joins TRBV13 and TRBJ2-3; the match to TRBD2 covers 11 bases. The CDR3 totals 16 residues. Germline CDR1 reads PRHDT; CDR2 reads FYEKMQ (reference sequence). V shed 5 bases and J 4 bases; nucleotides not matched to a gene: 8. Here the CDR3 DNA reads TGTGCCAGCAGCCAATACACTAGCGGGAGTGCAGATACGCAGTATTTT. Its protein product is CASSQYTSGSADTQYF.

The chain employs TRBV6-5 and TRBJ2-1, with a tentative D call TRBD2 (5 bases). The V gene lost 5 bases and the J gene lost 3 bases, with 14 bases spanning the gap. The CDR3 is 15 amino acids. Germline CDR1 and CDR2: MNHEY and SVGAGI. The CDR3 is CASSLTLGGYNEQFF. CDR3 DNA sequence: TGTGCCAGCAGTCTGACCCTAGGAGGCTACAATGAGCAGTTCTTC.

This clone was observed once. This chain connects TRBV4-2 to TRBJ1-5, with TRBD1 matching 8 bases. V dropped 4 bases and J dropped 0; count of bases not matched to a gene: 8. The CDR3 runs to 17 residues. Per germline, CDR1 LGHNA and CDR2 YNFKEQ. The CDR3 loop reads CASSPGTGSYSNQPQHF. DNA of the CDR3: TGTGCCAGCAGCCCTGGGACAGGTTCTTATAGCAATCAGCCCCAGCATTTT.

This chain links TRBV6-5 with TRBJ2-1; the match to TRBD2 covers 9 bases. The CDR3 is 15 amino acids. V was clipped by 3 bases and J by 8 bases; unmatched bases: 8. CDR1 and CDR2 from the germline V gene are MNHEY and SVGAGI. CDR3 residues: CASSYISGGRDEQFF. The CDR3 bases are TGTGCCAGCAGTTATATTAGCGGGGGCCGCGATGAGCAGTTCTTC.

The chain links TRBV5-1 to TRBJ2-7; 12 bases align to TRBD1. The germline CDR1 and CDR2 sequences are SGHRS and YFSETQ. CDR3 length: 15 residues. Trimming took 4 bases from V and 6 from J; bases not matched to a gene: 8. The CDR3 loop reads CASSTEGQGAAEQYF. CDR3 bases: TGCGCCAGCAGCACTGAGGGACAGGGGGCGGCCGAGCAGTACTTC.

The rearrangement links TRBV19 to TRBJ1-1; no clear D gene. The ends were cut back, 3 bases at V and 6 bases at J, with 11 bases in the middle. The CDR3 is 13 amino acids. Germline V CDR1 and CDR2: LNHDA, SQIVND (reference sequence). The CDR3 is CASSIELPPEAFF. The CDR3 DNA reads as TGTGCCAGTAGTATCGAACTCCCCCCTGAAGCTTTCTTT.

The CDR3 is CASSLGEGMSSYNEQFF. CDR3 DNA: TGTGCCAGCAGCTTAGGGGAGGGGATGAGCTCCTACAATGAGCAGTTCTTC. The chain joins TRBV5-4 to TRBJ2-1; 7 nucleotides agree with TRBD2. Germline CDR1 and CDR2: SGHNT and YYREEE (reference sequence). Germline trimming cut 2 bases from V and 0 bases from J; bases unmatched to any gene: 8. The CDR3 has 17 residues.